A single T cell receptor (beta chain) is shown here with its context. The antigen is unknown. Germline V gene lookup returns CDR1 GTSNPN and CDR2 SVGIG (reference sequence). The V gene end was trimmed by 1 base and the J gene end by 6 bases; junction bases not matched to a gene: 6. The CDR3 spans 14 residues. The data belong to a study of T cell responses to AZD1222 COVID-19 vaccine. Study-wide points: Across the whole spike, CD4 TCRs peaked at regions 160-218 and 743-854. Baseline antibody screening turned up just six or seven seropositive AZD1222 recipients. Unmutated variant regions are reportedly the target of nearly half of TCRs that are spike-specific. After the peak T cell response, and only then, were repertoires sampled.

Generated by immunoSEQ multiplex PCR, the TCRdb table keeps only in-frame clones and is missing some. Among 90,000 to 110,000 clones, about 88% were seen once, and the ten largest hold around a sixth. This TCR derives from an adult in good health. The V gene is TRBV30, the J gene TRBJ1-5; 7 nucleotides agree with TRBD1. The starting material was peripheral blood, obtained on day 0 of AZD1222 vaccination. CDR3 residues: CAWSGGGFGQPQHF. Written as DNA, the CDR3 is TGTGCCTGGAGTGGAGGGGGCTTCGGTCAGCCCCAGCATTTT.